Sequencing of this T cell receptor (beta chain) was carried out in a study of Ad26.COV2.S vaccination and SARS-CoV-2 variants. Study-wide background: In the COV1001 trial, the donor was in the Ad26.COV2.S arm. Ad26.COV2.S given intramuscularly, once or twice 56 days apart.

Study-level points and caveats: Substantial breadth in spike-specific CD8+ and CD4+ T cell responses was reportedly seen after vaccination.

For this clone: The target antigen is unknown.

Sample treatment: some 20 received Ad26.COV2.S at low or high dose, single or two shots; 5 received placebo; per-sample allocation not given. Samples analyzed were those drawn on day 63 after the first vaccine or placebo injection. TCRdb's copy holds only in-frame clones and misses some; the assay was immunoSEQ multiplex PCR. The sample lists 300,000 to 400,000 clones, about 89% occurring once. Losses at the gene ends were 1 base for V and 4 bases for J; bases not matched to a gene: 3. The CDR3 is 14 amino acids. The germline V gene encodes CDR1 MDHEN and CDR2 SYDVKM. This chain connects TRBV28 to TRBJ1-1; 7 nucleotides agree with TRBD1. The sequencing here drew on peripheral blood, taken in a trial of Ad26.COV2.S vaccine versus placebo. This receptor was obtained from a person between 18 and 65 years old who received the Ad26.COV2.S COVID-19 vaccine or a placebo. CDR3: CASSLSAGGTEAFF. The CDR3, as DNA: TGTGCCAGCAGTTTATCTGCAGGGGGCACTGAAGCTTTCTTT.